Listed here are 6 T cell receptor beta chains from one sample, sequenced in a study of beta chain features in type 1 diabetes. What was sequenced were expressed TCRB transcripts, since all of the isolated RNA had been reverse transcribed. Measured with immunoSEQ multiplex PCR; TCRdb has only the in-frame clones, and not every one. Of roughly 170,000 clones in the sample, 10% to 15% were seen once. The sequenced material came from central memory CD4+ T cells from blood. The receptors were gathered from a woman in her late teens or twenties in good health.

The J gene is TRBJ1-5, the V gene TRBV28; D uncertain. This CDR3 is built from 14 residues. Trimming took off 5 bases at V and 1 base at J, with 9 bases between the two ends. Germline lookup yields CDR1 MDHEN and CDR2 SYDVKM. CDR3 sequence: CASSRPGSNQPQHF. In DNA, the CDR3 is TGTGCCAGCAGTCGCCCCGGGAGCAATCAGCCCCAGCATTTT.

CDR3 nucleotides: TGTGCCAGCAGCTTCCAGCGGGATTCCGCCTACAATGAGCAGTTCTTC. This translates into CASSFQRDSAYNEQFF. The chain uses TRBV5-6 and TRBJ2-1, with 7 bases that match TRBD2. Trimming at V came to 2 bases and at J to 2 bases, leaving 7 bases not matched to a gene. The CDR3 runs 16 residues. Germline V CDR1 and CDR2: SGHDT, YYEEEE.

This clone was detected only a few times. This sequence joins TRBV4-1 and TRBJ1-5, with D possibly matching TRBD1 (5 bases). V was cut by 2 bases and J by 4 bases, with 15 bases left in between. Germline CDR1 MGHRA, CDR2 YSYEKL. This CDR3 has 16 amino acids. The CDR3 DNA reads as TGCGCCAGCAGCCAACAATGGGGACTTTTAAATCAGCCCCAGCATTTT. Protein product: CASSQQWGLLNQPQHF.

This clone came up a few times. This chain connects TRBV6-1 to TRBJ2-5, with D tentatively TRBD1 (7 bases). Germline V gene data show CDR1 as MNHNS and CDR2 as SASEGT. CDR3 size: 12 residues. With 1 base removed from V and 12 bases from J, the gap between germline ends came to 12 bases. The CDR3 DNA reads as TGTGCCAGCAGTGAAGTAGGCAGGGGGGAGTACTTC. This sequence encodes CASSEVGRGEYF.

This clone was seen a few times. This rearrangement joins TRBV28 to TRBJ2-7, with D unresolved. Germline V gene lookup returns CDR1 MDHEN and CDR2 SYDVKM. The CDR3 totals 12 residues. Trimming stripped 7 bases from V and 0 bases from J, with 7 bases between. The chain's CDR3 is CASTVSSYEQYF. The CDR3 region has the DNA TGTGCCAGCACGGTATCCTCCTACGAGCAGTACTTC.

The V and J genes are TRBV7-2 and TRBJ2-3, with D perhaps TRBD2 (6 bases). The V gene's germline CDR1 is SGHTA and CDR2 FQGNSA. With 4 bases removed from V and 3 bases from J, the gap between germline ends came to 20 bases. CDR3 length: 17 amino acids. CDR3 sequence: CASSSLPGGTLTDTQYF. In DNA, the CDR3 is TGTGCCAGCAGCTCTTTGCCCGGGGGTACCTTAACAGATACGCAGTATTTT.